The 6 T cell receptor gamma chains reported below all come from one sample, sequenced in a study of Vδ1+ human thymocytes. Sequences come from RNA converted to cDNA by reverse transcription. The CDR3 regions were amplified by multiplex PCR from V-gene primers to a constant-region primer. TCRdb reran clone calling via CATT on the multiplex PCR reads. The sample has 30,000 to 45,000 gamma-chain clones; around 20% are singletons. These receptors' targets are unknown. Overall study findings and caveats: Thymic TRG and TRD repertoires appeared highly polyclonal.

Sequencing was carried out using Vdelta1+ gamma-delta thymocytes from the thymus. Noted subset: FACS-sorted CD3+ TCRalphabeta- TCRVdelta1+ TCRVdelta2- thymocytes. All receptors derive from a girl under three years old who had congenital heart surgery.

The chain employs TRGV3 and TRGJ1 or TRGJ2. CDR1 and CDR2 from the germline V gene are VTNTFY and YDVSTARD (reference sequence). J was trimmed by 3 bases and V by 4 bases; bases with no gene match: 6. The CDR3 has 13 residues. CDR3 protein: CATWERFYYKKLF. The CDR3 bases are TGTGCCACCTGGGAGCGGTTTTATTATAAGAAACTCTTT.

This clone occurred a few times. The gene calls are TRGV9 and TRGJ1 or TRGJ2. The CDR3 totals 14 residues. CDR1 is GITISATS, CDR2 ISYDGTV, per germline (reference sequence). The ends lost 8 bases at V and 2 bases at J; junction bases unmatched: 12. CDR3 coding DNA: TGTGCCTTGTTTCGGGGCGACCATTATTATAAGAAACTCTTT. This sequence encodes CALFRGDHYYKKLF.

This clone turned up a few times. The same CDR3 is also encoded by other DNA sequences in this sample. The V and J genes are TRGV2 and TRGJ1 or TRGJ2. CDR1 and CDR2 (germline): EGSNGY, YDSYNSKV. The CDR3 loop spans 10 amino acids. The ends lost 0 bases at V and 13 bases at J; junction bases unmatched: 3. This chain's CDR3 is CATWDGPKLF. CDR3 nucleotide sequence: TGTGCCACCTGGGACGGGCCAAAACTCTTT.

The gene calls are TRGV2 and TRGJ1 or TRGJ2. The CDR3 sequence is 13 residues long. Trimming at V came to 2 bases and at J to 9 bases, leaving 10 bases not matched to a gene. Germline CDR1 reads EGSNGY; CDR2 reads YDSYNSKV. The CDR3 loop reads CATWDDLKGKKLF. CDR3 sequence (DNA): TGTGCCACCTGGGACGACCTAAAGGGTAAGAAACTCTTT.

The rearrangement joins TRGV3 to TRGJ1 or TRGJ2. Unmatched junction bases numbered 7, after V lost 0 bases and J lost 5 bases. The germline V gene has CDR1 VTNTFY and CDR2 YDVSTARD (reference sequence). This CDR3 has 14 residues. DNA of the CDR3: TGTGCCACCTGGGACAGGCGATATCATTATAAGAAACTCTTT. Amino acid sequence: CATWDRRYHYKKLF.

This clone came up a few times. The rearrangement joins TRGV9 to TRGJ1 or TRGJ2. Germline V lookup: CDR1 GITISATS, CDR2 ISYDGTV (reference sequence). The CDR3 is 13 residues long. Trimming took 3 bases from V and 3 from J; bases not matched to a gene: 5. CDR3 DNA: TGTGCCTTGTGGGAGTTCTTTTATTATAAGAAACTCTTT. This gives the protein CALWEFFYYKKLF.